Listed below are T cell receptor beta chains from one sample, sequenced in a study of T cell responses to AZD1222 COVID-19 vaccine. The method was immunoSEQ multiplex PCR; TCRdb's version includes in-frame clones alone and lacks a portion of them. This sample has about 180,000 clones, with around 94% found just once. Specimen: peripheral blood, collected 28 days after the second AZD1222 dose. Every receptor here comes from an adult who received the AZD1222 COVID-19 vaccine. The CDR3 runs from the conserved cysteine through the conserved F or W. A D gene is named only where the DNA matches it firmly. Not every row has a clone size; where given, it reads once, few, many or a size class.

V,J,size,D,CDR3,DNA
TRBV5-6,TRBJ1-2,-,TRBD1,CASSAAGQGHGYTF,TGTGCCAGCAGCGCTGCCGGACAGGGCCATGGCTACACCTTC
TRBV19,TRBJ1-2,-,TRBD1,CASSTGTGFYGYTF,TGTGCCAGTAGTACCGGGACAGGGTTCTATGGCTACACCTTC
TRBV7-9,TRBJ1-2,-,-,CASSLAGAGGYTF,TGTGCCAGCAGCTTAGCGGGGGCAGGGGGCTACACCTTC
TRBV7-9,TRBJ1-1,-,-,CASSPGGLHTEAFF,TGTGCCAGCAGTCCCGGGGGGCTGCACACTGAAGCTTTCTTT
TRBV23-1,TRBJ1-1,-,-,CPSTPPGTGPNTEAFF,TGCCCCAGCACTCCCCCGGGGACGGGCCCCAACACTGAAGCTTTCTTT
TRBV6-2/TRBV6-3,TRBJ2-7,-,-,CASSKGSSSYEQYF,TGTGCCAGCAGCAAGGGGTCCAGCTCCTACGAGCAGTACTTC
TRBV4-1,TRBJ2-3,-,TRBD2,CASSPRLAGTDTQYF,TGCGCCAGCAGCCCGAGACTAGCGGGAACAGATACGCAGTATTTT
TRBV11-3,TRBJ1-1,-,TRBD1,CASSPRLGEQGRDTEAFF,TGTGCCAGCAGCCCAAGGCTTGGGGAACAGGGGAGGGACACTGAAGCTTTCTTT
TRBV9,TRBJ2-1,-,-,CASSVAGINEQFF,TGTGCCAGCAGCGTAGCCGGGATCAATGAGCAGTTCTTC
TRBV2,TRBJ2-5,-,TRBD2,CASKRGGETQYF,TGTGCCAGCAAGCGGGGTGGAGAGACCCAGTACTTC
TRBV6-1,TRBJ1-2,-,TRBD1,CASSDGQANYGYTF,TGTGCCAGCAGTGACGGACAGGCGAACTATGGCTACACCTTC
TRBV14,TRBJ1-1,once,-,CASSHGTEAFF,TGTGCCAGCAGCCACGGGACTGAAGCTTTCTTT
TRBV19,TRBJ1-3,-,-,CASSPETLNSFSGNTIYF,TGTGCCAGTAGCCCGGAGACGCTTAATTCATTCTCTGGAAACACCATATATTTT
TRBV5-1,TRBJ1-1,-,-,CASSLGSAREAFF,TGCGCCAGCAGCTTGGGGTCAGCCCGAGAAGCTTTCTTT
TRBV28,TRBJ2-2,-,TRBD1,CASSWTGQNTGELFF,TGTGCCAGCAGTTGGACAGGCCAGAACACCGGGGAGCTGTTTTTT
TRBV28,TRBJ1-4,-,TRBD1,CASSLFQDRANEKLFF,TGTGCCAGCAGTTTATTCCAGGACAGGGCTAATGAAAAACTGTTTTTT
TRBV19,TRBJ1-5,-,-,CASQKGPGRLDSNQPQHF,TGTGCCAGCCAAAAAGGGCCAGGGCGGTTGGATAGCAATCAGCCCCAGCATTTT
TRBV5-4,TRBJ1-2,-,TRBD1,CASSLGQSYGYTF,TGTGCCAGCAGCCTGGGACAGAGCTATGGCTACACCTTC
TRBV7-2,TRBJ2-7,-,-,CASSLDRPSAGQYF,TGTGCCAGCAGCTTGGACCGGCCCTCAGCTGGGCAGTACTTC
TRBV6-2/TRBV6-3,TRBJ1-1,-,-,CASSPSVRGITEAFF,TGTGCCAGCAGCCCATCGGTCAGAGGAATTACTGAAGCTTTCTTT
TRBV11-3,TRBJ2-2,-,-,CASSLQGPDTGELFF,TGTGCCAGCAGCTTACAGGGGCCAGACACCGGGGAGCTGTTTTTT
TRBV4-1,TRBJ2-7,-,TRBD1,CASSRGTGYEQYF,TGCGCCAGCAGCCGAGGGACAGGGTACGAGCAGTACTTC
TRBV9,TRBJ1-1,-,-,CASSVRVENTEAFF,TGTGCCAGCAGCGTAAGGGTTGAGAACACTGAAGCTTTCTTT
TRBV11-2,TRBJ2-7,-,-,CASSTTGEGSYEQYF,TGTGCCAGCAGTACAACAGGGGAGGGCTCCTACGAGCAGTACTTC
TRBV15,TRBJ1-4,-,-,CATSRDLTSRGELFF,TGTGCCACCAGCAGAGATCTGACATCTCGAGGGGAACTGTTTTTT
TRBV5-1,TRBJ1-2,-,-,CASSLAGPGLGTF,TGCGCCAGCAGCTTGGCCGGGCCGGGGCTGGGCACCTTC
TRBV28,TRBJ1-2,-,-,CASSLPHTDTTTNYGYTF,TGTGCCAGCAGTTTACCTCATACGGACACTACCACTAACTATGGCTACACCTTC
TRBV5-1,TRBJ1-1,-,-,CASSLEVSRVNEAFF,TGCGCCAGCAGCTTGGAAGTGTCCCGTGTGAATGAAGCTTTCTTT
TRBV28,TRBJ1-5,-,TRBD1,CASSPSGRGSNQPQHF,TGTGCCAGCAGTCCGTCGGGCAGGGGGAGCAATCAGCCCCAGCATTTT
TRBV5-8,TRBJ1-5,-,TRBD1,CASSDGQGNQPQHF,TGTGCCAGCAGCGACGGACAGGGCAATCAGCCCCAGCATTTT
TRBV11-3,TRBJ2-5,-,-,CASSLAGGGETQYF,TGTGCCAGCAGCTTAGCGGGGGGCGGGGAGACCCAGTACTTC
TRBV28,TRBJ1-5,-,-,CASSLAGGGQPQHF,TGTGCCAGCAGTTTGGCCGGAGGTGGTCAGCCCCAGCATTTT
TRBV7-2,TRBJ2-1,-,-,CASSLVLLNYNEQFF,TGTGCCAGCAGCTTAGTTCTACTTAACTACAATGAGCAGTTCTTC
TRBV11-2,TRBJ1-4,-,-,CASSPRQTNEKLFF,TGTGCCAGCAGCCCACGGCAGACTAATGAAAAACTGTTTTTT
TRBV5-4,TRBJ1-1,-,-,CASSLRGDGAEAFF,TGTGCCAGCAGTCTTAGAGGGGATGGGGCTGAAGCTTTCTTT
TRBV6-5,TRBJ2-7,-,TRBD1,CASRRGQDYEQYF,TGTGCCAGCAGGCGGGGACAGGACTACGAGCAGTACTTC
TRBV18,TRBJ2-6,-,TRBD1,CASSSLTTGAGGANVLTF,TGTGCCAGCTCATCACTCACGACAGGGGCAGGTGGGGCCAACGTCCTGACTTTC
TRBV24-1,TRBJ2-2,-,TRBD2,CATSDLHDAGGHGGELFF,TGTGCCACCAGTGATTTGCATGACGCGGGGGGCCATGGCGGGGAGCTGTTTTTT
TRBV3-1/TRBV3-2,TRBJ1-2,-,TRBD1,CASSQGTGAYGYTF,TGTGCCAGCAGCCAAGGGACAGGGGCCTATGGCTACACCTTC
TRBV7-9,TRBJ2-1,-,TRBD2,CASSDGLAWEDNEQFF,TGTGCCAGCAGCGACGGACTAGCCTGGGAGGACAATGAGCAGTTCTTC
TRBV18,TRBJ1-3,-,-,CASHRVDSGNTIYF,TGTGCCAGCCACAGGGTCGACTCTGGAAACACCATATATTTT
TRBV5-6,TRBJ2-7,-,-,CASSTWGSVYEQYF,TGTGCCAGCAGCACCTGGGGCAGCGTATACGAGCAGTACTTC
TRBV6-4,TRBJ1-1,-,-,CASSDSEGGAFF,TGTGCCAGCAGTGACTCGGAGGGGGGAGCTTTCTTT
TRBV7-8,TRBJ1-5,-,-,CASSLGQVSNQPQHF,TGTGCCAGCAGCTTAGGGCAGGTTAGCAATCAGCCCCAGCATTTT
TRBV3-1/TRBV3-2,TRBJ1-1,-,-,CASSVYREDTEAFF,TGTGCCAGCAGCGTATACAGGGAAGACACTGAAGCTTTCTTT
TRBV6-2/TRBV6-3,TRBJ2-3,-,TRBD2,CASSYSRLAPDTQYF,TGTGCCAGCAGTTACTCGAGACTAGCTCCAGATACGCAGTATTTT
TRBV10-3,TRBJ1-5,-,-,CAISETGRASNQPQHF,TGTGCCATCAGTGAGACGGGCAGGGCTAGCAATCAGCCCCAGCATTTT
TRBV6-5,TRBJ2-1,-,-,CASSRDYFYNEQFF,TGTGCCAGCAGTCGAGACTATTTCTACAATGAGCAGTTCTTC
TRBV11-2,TRBJ1-1,-,TRBD1,CASSSPGTGPSEAFF,TGTGCCAGCAGCTCCCCCGGGACAGGGCCTTCTGAAGCTTTCTTT
TRBV6-5,TRBJ1-3,once,-,CASRMDPISGNTIYF,TGTGCCAGCAGGATGGATCCTATCTCTGGAAACACCATATATTTT
TRBV7-9,TRBJ1-2,-,-,CATPGVPGGYTF,TGTGCTACTCCAGGGGTCCCGGGCGGCTACACCTTC
TRBV28,TRBJ2-7,-,-,CASALAGLTYEQYF,TGTGCCAGCGCGTTGGCGGGCTTAACCTACGAGCAGTACTTC
TRBV6-6,TRBJ2-7,-,-,CATKIPTPTKSYEQYF,TGTGCCACCAAAATCCCCACCCCGACCAAATCCTACGAGCAGTACTTC